A single TCR beta chain is shown here with its context. RNA was extracted with the RNeasy kit, and a quantity of roughly 0.5 to 1 ug was reverse transcribed using random hexamers. Amplification of the TCR beta CDR3 was carried out by immunoSEQ multiplex PCR, which spanned a total of 54 Vbeta and 13 Jbeta segments. Each CDR3 protein is one row after TCRdb ran MiXCR on the immunoSEQ multiplex PCR reads. Of some 120,000 distinct CDR3 sequences in the sample, around 92% were seen once. The sample belongs to a study of CD8 T cells in Susac syndrome. Deletions cut 5 bases from V and 5 bases from J, with 13 bases between. The CDR3 length is 14 residues. Germline V gene data show CDR1 as MNHNS and CDR2 as SASEGT. From blood CD8+ and CD4+ T cells, the TCR beta chain was sequenced. Negative isolation yielded the CD8+ and CD4+ T cells, while FACS enriched the TEMRA cells.

The genes are TRBV6-1 and TRBJ1-5; a weak D match, TRBD1 (6 bases). Sequencing used CD8+ T cells from PBMCs. The sequence came from a human donor in good health. In DNA, the CDR3 is TGTGCCAGCAGTACCCCAGGGGTGGATCAGCCCCAGCATTTT. Translating it yields CASSTPGVDQPQHF.